This TCR beta chain was obtained from a study of response to subunit inactivated influenza vaccine. General study findings and limits: Authors suggested few new T cells are recruited by each seasonal influenza vaccination.

This clonotype was counted a few times. Its antigen is unknown. The V and J ends lost 3 bases and 4 bases, in that order; junction bases with no gene match: 6. CDR1 is PRHDT and CDR2 is FYEKMQ in the germline V gene (reference sequence). This CDR3 region has 16 residues. TCRdb called the RT-PCR reads again in MiXCR, with one record for every CDR3 protein. Of around 480,000 distinct CDR3 sequences in the sample, about a tenth were seen once. The source of this sequence is a man in his fifties or sixties who received an inactivated influenza vaccine. The source material was PBMCs from blood, sampled 35 to 45 days after vaccination. The rearrangement links TRBV13 to TRBJ2-3, with 11 bases identical to TRBD2. The CDR3 DNA sequence: TGTGCCAGCAGCTTCCGTAGCGGGAGGGTCCCAGATACGCAGTATTTT. Translated, it gives CASSFRSGRVPDTQYF. The full variable domain, with the rest looked up from reference TRBV13 and TRBJ2-3, is AAGVIQSPRHLIKEKRETATLKCYPIPRHDTVYWYQQGPGQDPQFLISFYEKMQSDKGSIPDRFSAQQFSDYHSELNMSSLELGDSALYFCASSFRSGRVPDTQYFGPGTRLTVL.